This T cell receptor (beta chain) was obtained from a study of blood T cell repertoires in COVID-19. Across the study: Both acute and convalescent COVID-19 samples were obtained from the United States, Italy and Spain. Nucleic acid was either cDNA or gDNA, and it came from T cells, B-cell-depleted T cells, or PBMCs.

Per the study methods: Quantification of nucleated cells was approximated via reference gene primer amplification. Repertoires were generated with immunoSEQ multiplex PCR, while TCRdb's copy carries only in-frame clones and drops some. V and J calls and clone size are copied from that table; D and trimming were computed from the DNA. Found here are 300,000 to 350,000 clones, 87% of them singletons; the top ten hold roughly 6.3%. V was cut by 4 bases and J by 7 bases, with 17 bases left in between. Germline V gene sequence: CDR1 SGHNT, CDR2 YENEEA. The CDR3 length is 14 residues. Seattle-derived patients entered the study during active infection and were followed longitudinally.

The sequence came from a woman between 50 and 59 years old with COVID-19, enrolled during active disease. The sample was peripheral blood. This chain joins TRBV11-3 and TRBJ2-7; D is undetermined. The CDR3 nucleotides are TGTGCCAGCAGCTCCTCCCGAGGAGTTGGGGAGCAGTACTTC. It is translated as CASSSSRGVGEQYF.